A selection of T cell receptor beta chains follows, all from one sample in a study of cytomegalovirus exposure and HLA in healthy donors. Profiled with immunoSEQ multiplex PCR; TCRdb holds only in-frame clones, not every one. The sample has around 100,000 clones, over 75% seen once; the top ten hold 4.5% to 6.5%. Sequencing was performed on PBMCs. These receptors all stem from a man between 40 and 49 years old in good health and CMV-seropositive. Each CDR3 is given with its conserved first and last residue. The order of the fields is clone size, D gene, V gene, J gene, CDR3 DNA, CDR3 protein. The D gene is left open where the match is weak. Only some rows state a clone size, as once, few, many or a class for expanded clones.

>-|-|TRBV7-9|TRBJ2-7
TGTGCCAGTCGCCCTCGGGGAGGGGGCTCCTACGAGCAGTACTTC
CASRPRGGGSYEQYF
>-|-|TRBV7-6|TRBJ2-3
TGTGCCAGCAGCCCTAATCCCCGGTCGTCCACAGATACGCAGTATTTT
CASSPNPRSSTDTQYF
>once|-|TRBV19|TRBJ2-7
TGTGCCAGTATCTCGAGCTCCTACGAGCAGTACTTC
CASISSSYEQYF
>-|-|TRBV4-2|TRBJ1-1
TGTGCCAGCAGCCAAGAGACAGGGAACACTGAAGCTTTCTTT
CASSQETGNTEAFF
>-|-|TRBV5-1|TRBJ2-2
TGCGCCAGCAGCTTGGAGTCGCTATCGACCACGGGAACCGGGGAGCTGTTTTTT
CASSLESLSTTGTGELFF
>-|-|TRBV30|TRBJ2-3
TGTGCCTGGACCCCCAGAGGCAGGGCCTTCACAGATACGCAGTATTTT
CAWTPRGRAFTDTQYF
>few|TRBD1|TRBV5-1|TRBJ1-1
TGCGCCAGCAGCCGACAGGGTTACACTGAAGCTTTCTTT
CASSRQGYTEAFF
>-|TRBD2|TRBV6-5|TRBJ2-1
TGTGCCAGCAGTCGGGACTACAGCTCCTACAATGAGCAGTTCTTC
CASSRDYSSYNEQFF
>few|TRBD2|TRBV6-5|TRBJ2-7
TGTGCCAGCAGTTGGGCGGGAGGGGGCTCCTACGAGCAGTACTTC
CASSWAGGGSYEQYF
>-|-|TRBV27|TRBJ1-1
TGTGCCAGCAGTTTACGAGGCGGCAACACTGAAGCTTTCTTT
CASSLRGGNTEAFF
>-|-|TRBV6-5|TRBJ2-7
TGTGCCGGCAGACGGGCAGGGCTCTACGAGCAGTACTTC
CAGRRAGLYEQYF
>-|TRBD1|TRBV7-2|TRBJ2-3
TGTGCCAGCAGCTCGGACAGGGTCCAGTATTTT
CASSSDRVQYF
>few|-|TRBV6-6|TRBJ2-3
TGTGCCAGCAGTCAAACACAGGGAGATACGCAGTATTTT
CASSQTQGDTQYF
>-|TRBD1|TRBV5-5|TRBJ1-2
TGTGCCAGCAGCTCGGACAGGGGGCGACATGGCTACACCTTC
CASSSDRGRHGYTF
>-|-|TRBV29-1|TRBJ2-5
TGCAGCGTTGTTAAAGGAGGGGAGACCCAGTACTTC
CSVVKGGETQYF
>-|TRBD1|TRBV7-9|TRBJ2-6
TGTGCCAGCAGCTTAGGAGCGACAGGGAGCTCTGGGGCCAACGTCCTGACTTTC
CASSLGATGSSGANVLTF
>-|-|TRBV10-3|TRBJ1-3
TGTGCCATCAGAGGGGGAATCGGAGGAAACACCATATATTTT
CAIRGGIGGNTIYF